This entry features one T cell receptor (beta chain) sequence. The antigen is unknown. The sample comes from a study of cytomegalovirus exposure and HLA in healthy donors. Study-level findings and limits: Later analysis found that TCR beta chains associated with HLA were more clonally expanded than other, equally common chains.

The V and J ends lost 0 bases and 0 bases respectively, with 9 bases between them. Germline V gene sequence: CDR1 SGHTA, CDR2 FQGNSA. There are 16 residues in the CDR3. The PCR employed 60 Vbeta primers together with 13 Jbeta primers. Data came from immunoSEQ multiplex PCR; TCRdb stores just in-frame clones and leaves some out. The sample has about 55,000 clones, roughly 80% seen once. This rearrangement joins TRBV7-2 to TRBJ2-1; D unclear. Sequencing was carried out using PBMCs. This clonotype was sampled from a man in his thirties or forties in good health and CMV-seronegative. CDR3 amino acids: CASSLAFLSSYNEQFF. Here the CDR3 DNA reads TGTGCCAGCAGCTTAGCGTTTTTATCCTCCTACAATGAGCAGTTCTTC.